This T cell receptor beta chain was identified during a study of beta chain features in type 1 diabetes. This clone was detected a few times. Its cognate antigen is unknown. Averaging roughly 120 mL, one heparinised blood draw came from each individual donor. CD4+ naive, central memory, regulatory and stem cell-like memory cells were sorted via CD45RO/CCR7/CD25/CD127/CD95/CD27. General study results and limits: Relative to healthy donors, patients appeared to have naive, central memory and Treg TCRB repertoires that were more similar.

Germline assignment: CDR1 ENHRY and CDR2 SYGVKD. This CDR3 has 14 residues. Trimming pared 4 bases from V and 5 bases from J, leaving 13 bases between. Expressed TCRB transcripts were sequenced after all isolated RNA was converted to cDNA. Here immunoSEQ multiplex PCR was the method, and the copy in TCRdb shows in-frame clones only, minus some. The sample shows over 500,000 clones, around 15% of them seen only once. The sample was naive CD4+ T cells from blood. The rearrangement links TRBV10-3 to TRBJ2-3; D might be TRBD2 (6 bases). This TCR came from a man aged 18 to 29 in good health. CDR3 protein: CAISVGAGKDTQYF. The CDR3 DNA sequence: TGTGCCATCAGTGTTGGCGCGGGGAAAGATACGCAGTATTTT.